This T cell receptor beta chain originates from a study of response to subunit inactivated influenza vaccine (dated by TCRdb to 2017 to 2018). Study-level background: Deep quantitative T cell receptor repertoire profiling was used in the study to track responses to a trivalent subunit inactivated influenza vaccine.

Measured from the cysteine to the phenylalanine, the CDR3 is 17 residues long. Of all the DNA, just the CDR3 is kept, 51 bases in frame from base 1. V is pruned by 6 bases and J by 7 bases, leaving 23 bases of the junction without a gene match. As encoded in the germline V gene (reference sequence), CDR1 is DFQATT while CDR2 is SNEGSKA. Library preparation used RT-PCR. Data came from an Illumina HiSeq 2500. TCRdb itself trimmed the public reads at Q25 with fastp, ran MiXCR and retained productive beta chains. Identical CDR3 protein sequences are pooled into one entry, listed with their most common genes and DNA. The sample records 650,000 to 800,000 distinct CDR3 sequences, approximately 14% of which are singletons. The ten largest clonotypes hold 6.5% to 8.5% of the sample. What the work shows at the level of the full study, not this receptor alone: The authors suggested that each seasonal influenza vaccination may recruit only a limited number of new T cells.

Comments on this clonotype: Its cognate antigen has yet to be identified. Qualities for individual bases were not recorded, and no much larger clone is one base off.

Sample: PBMCs from blood, taken around 14 days before vaccination. The receptor was isolated from a man aged 45-60 years who received an inactivated influenza vaccine. Donor details come from another sample of the same person, matched by shared clones. The chain is made from TRBV20-1 and TRBJ2-5, with 7 bases aligning to TRBD2. The CDR3 protein: CSAPSWDYNEGRATQYF. The DNA sequence is as follows: TGCAGTGCCCCGAGCTGGGACTACAACGAGGGTAGGGCGACCCAGTACTTC.